The T cell receptor (beta chain) under discussion was sequenced for a study of spatial heterogeneity in lung cancer. In the study overall: Sequencing consistently turned up more beta-chain sequences than alpha-chain sequences.

Time point described: sample taken at primary tumor resection. This clonotype has at least ten counts. One entry per CDR3 protein, called by TCRdb with MiXCR from the 5' RACE reads. The table lists 43,000 or so distinct CDR3 sequences, almost 7% of them singletons. The TCR originated in a female donor with early-stage non-small cell lung cancer. Sequences were derived from PBMCs, sampled at surgery.

The CDR3: CASIGGEAFGEAFF. CDR3 DNA sequence: TGTGCCAGCATTGGGGGTGAGGCTTTCGGCGAAGCTTTCTTT. The chain combines TRBV28 with TRBJ1-1; D is possibly TRBD1 (5 bases). This CDR3 contains 14 residues. V was clipped by 7 bases and J by 8 bases, with 20 bases between them. Germline V gene lookup returns CDR1 MDHEN and CDR2 SYDVKM.